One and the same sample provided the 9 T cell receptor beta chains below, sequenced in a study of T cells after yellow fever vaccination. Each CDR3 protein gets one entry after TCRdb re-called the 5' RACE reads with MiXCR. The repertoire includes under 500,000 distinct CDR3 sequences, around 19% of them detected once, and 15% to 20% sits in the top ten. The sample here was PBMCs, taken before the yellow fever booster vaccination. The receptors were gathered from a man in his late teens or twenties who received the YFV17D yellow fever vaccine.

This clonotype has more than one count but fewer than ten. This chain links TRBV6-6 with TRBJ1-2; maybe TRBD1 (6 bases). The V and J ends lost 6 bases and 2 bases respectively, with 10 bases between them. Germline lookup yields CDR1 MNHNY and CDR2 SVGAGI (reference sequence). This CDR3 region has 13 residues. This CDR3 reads CASSDRQNYGYTF. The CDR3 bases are TGTGCCAGCAGCGACAGGCAGAACTATGGCTACACCTTC.

CDR3 in DNA: TGCGCCAGCAGCCCGGGACCCGGTACCGGGGAGCTGTTTTTT. Its protein is CASSPGPGTGELFF. This rearrangement joins TRBV5-1 to TRBJ2-2; possibly TRBD1 or TRBD2 for D (5 bases each). Germline CDR1 reads SGHRS; CDR2 reads YFSETQ. V shed 4 bases and J shed 5 bases, with 12 bases lying between them. The CDR3 has 14 residues.

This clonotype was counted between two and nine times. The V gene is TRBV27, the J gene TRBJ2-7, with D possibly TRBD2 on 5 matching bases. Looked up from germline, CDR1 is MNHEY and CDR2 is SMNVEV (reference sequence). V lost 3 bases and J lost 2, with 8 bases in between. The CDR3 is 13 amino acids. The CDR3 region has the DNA TGTGCCAGCAGTTTCGGGAAGACCTACGAGCAGTACTTC. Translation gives CASSFGKTYEQYF.

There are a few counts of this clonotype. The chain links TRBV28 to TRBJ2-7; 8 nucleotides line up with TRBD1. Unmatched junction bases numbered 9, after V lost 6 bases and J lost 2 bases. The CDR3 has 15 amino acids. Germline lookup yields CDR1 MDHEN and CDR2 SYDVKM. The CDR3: CASSGAGDRTYEQYF. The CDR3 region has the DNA TGTGCCAGCAGCGGGGCCGGGGACAGGACCTACGAGCAGTACTTC.

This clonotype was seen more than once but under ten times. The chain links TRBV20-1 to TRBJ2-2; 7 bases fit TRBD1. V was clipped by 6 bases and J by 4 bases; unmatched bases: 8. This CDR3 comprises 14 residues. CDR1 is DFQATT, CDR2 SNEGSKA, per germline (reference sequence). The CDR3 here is CSAPTGAGTGELFF. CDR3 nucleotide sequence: TGCAGTGCCCCAACAGGGGCCGGCACCGGGGAGCTGTTTTTT.

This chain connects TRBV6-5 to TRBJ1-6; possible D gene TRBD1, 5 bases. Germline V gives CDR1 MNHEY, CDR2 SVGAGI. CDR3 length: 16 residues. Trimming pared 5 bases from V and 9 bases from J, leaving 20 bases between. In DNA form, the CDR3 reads TGTGCCAGCAGTCCCCCAGGGTGGGGGAGAAGTTCACCCCTCCACTTT. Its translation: CASSPPGWGRSSPLHF.

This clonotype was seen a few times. In DNA, the CDR3 is TGTGCCAGCAGTTTGGGGGGAGCCGGGAACATTCAGTACTTC. It codes for CASSLGGAGNIQYF. This rearrangement joins TRBV27 to TRBJ2-4; TRBD2 might be the D (6 bases). The germline V gene has CDR1 MNHEY and CDR2 SMNVEV (reference sequence). CDR3 length: 14 residues. V was cut by 3 bases and J by 7 bases, with 13 bases left in between.

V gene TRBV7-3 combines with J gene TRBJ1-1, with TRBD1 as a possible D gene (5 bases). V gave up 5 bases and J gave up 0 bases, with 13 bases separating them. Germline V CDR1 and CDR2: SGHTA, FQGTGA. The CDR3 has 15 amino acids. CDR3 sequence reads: CASSPQGSMNTEAFF. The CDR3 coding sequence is TGTGCCAGCAGCCCCCAGGGTAGTATGAACACTGAAGCTTTCTTT.

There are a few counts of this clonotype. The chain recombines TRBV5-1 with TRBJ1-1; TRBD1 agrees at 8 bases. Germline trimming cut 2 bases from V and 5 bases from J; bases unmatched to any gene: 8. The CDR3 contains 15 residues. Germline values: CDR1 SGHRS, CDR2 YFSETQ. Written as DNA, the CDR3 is TGCGCCAGCAGCTTCTGGACAGGGAAGAGGACTGAAGCTTTCTTT. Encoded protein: CASSFWTGKRTEAFF.